These 27 T cell receptor beta chains came from one sample sequenced in a study of human T cells and chemical hapten exposure. Time point in this sample: pre-sensitization, week 0. Specified treatment: therapeutic diphenylcyclopropenone sensitization with weekly scalp DPC. MiXCR, run by TCRdb on the RACE reads, gives a single entry per CDR3 protein. The table records around 300,000 distinct CDR3 sequences, 5.5% of them present only once. The sample here was whole blood, taken in connection with sensitization to the hapten diphenylcyclopropenone (DPC). The source is a young woman with alopecia areata. Some clones in this sample may be carry-over from other donors' samples.

This clonotype was observed a handful of times. The chain joins TRBV6-2 or TRBV6-3 to TRBJ1-5; D remains ambiguous. Trimming pared 4 bases from V and 5 bases from J, leaving 6 bases between. CDR3 size: 12 residues. Germline V lookup: CDR1 MNHEY, CDR2 SVGEGT. CDR3 region: CASSSQYQPQHF. The CDR3 coding sequence is TGTGCCAGCAGTTCTCAGTATCAGCCCCAGCATTTT.

This clonotype was detected many times. V gene TRBV4-3 combines with J gene TRBJ1-6; 7 nucleotides match TRBD1. The CDR3 has 15 amino acids. CDR1 is LGHNA and CDR2 is YSLEER in the germline V gene. The J segment lost 6 bases and the V segment lost 4 bases, leaving 6 bases of the junction unmatched. CDR3 residues: CASSPGTATNSPLHF. CDR3 sequence (DNA): TGCGCCAGCAGCCCGGGGACAGCGACTAATTCACCCCTCCACTTT.

This rearrangement joins TRBV12-3 or TRBV12-4 to TRBJ2-3; D is perhaps TRBD1 (5 bases). V was pared by 6 bases and J by 3 bases, with 13 bases between. This CDR3 is 14 amino acids long. The CDR3 sequence is CASSPGKGTDTQYF. CDR3 sequence (DNA): TGTGCCAGCAGCCCTGGAAAGGGGACAGATACGCAGTATTTT.

This clonotype turned up a few times. The rearrangement joins TRBV10-3 to TRBJ1-3; D call uncertain. Trimming cost V 3 bases and J 0 bases, with 9 bases left between them. The CDR3 is 15 amino acids. Germline CDR1 ENHRY, CDR2 SYGVKD. The CDR3 protein is CAISEGPISGNTIYF. In DNA, the CDR3 is TGTGCCATCAGTGAAGGGCCTATCTCTGGAAACACCATATATTTT.

Only a few counts were recorded for this clonotype. The CDR3 loop reads CSARDRHTEAFF. CDR3 sequence (DNA): TGCAGTGCCCGGGACAGGCACACTGAAGCTTTCTTT. The V gene is TRBV20-1, the J gene TRBJ1-1; 8 bases align to TRBD1. CDR1 DFQATT and CDR2 SNEGSKA come from the germline V gene (reference sequence). The J segment lost 3 bases and the V segment lost 6 bases, leaving 3 bases of the junction unmatched. This CDR3 region has 12 residues.

This clonotype was seen many times. CDR3 sequence: CASSPPSRGQDEQFF. CDR3 nucleotides: TGTGCCAGCTCACCACCTTCGAGGGGACAGGATGAGCAGTTCTTC. V and J are TRBV18 and TRBJ2-1, with 8 bases lining up with TRBD1. Trimming at V came to 0 bases and at J to 8 bases, leaving 6 bases not matched to a gene. This CDR3 has 15 amino acids. Germline V gene data show CDR1 as KGHSH and CDR2 as LQKENI.

The sample holds a few counts of this clonotype. The V call is TRBV28, the J call TRBJ1-1; D gene unclear. This CDR3 is built from 14 residues. V was shortened by 2 bases and J by 6 bases, with 13 bases between the two germline ends. Germline loops: CDR1 MDHEN, CDR2 SYDVKM. The CDR3 bases are TGTGCCAGCAGTTTAAACCCAAGGATATCTGAAGCTTTCTTT. Encoded protein: CASSLNPRISEAFF.

The chain employs TRBV4-3 and TRBJ2-1; 10 nucleotides match TRBD2. J was trimmed by 1 base and V by 0 bases; bases with no gene match: 9. The CDR3 totals 19 residues. Germline assignment: CDR1 LGHNA and CDR2 YSLEER. DNA of the CDR3: TGCGCCAGCAGCCAAGAGGATTCTAGCGGGGGCCCTTCCTACAATGAGCAGTTCTTC. Translating gives CASSQEDSSGGPSYNEQFF.

This clonotype was seen a few times. The CDR3 sequence: CASGLVPGSAEAFF. The CDR3 nucleotides read TGTGCTAGTGGTTTGGTACCAGGGAGCGCGGAAGCTTTCTTT. This chain links TRBV12-5 with TRBJ1-1; D might be TRBD1 (5 bases). This CDR3 has 14 amino acids. Trimming removed 0 bases from V and 8 bases from J, with 13 bases in between. Germline assignment: CDR1 LGHNT and CDR2 FRNRAP.

Ten or more counts support this clonotype. This chain links TRBV7-9 with TRBJ2-7; D is possibly TRBD2 (6 bases). The V and J ends lost 5 bases and 3 bases respectively, with 23 bases between them. CDR1 SEHNR and CDR2 FQNEAQ come from the germline V gene (reference sequence). The CDR3 covers 17 residues. CDR3 coding DNA: TGTGCCAGCAGCGTACGGGGGAAGGGCCCGACCGACTACGAGCAGTACTTC. This gives the protein CASSVRGKGPTDYEQYF.

There are a few counts of this clonotype. V and J are TRBV24-1 and TRBJ2-1, with D possibly matching TRBD1 (6 bases). Germline loops: CDR1 KGHDR, CDR2 SFDVKD. Trimming removed 3 bases from V and 5 bases from J, with 10 bases in between. The CDR3 has 14 amino acids. This CDR3 reads CATSDGGLNNEQFF. CDR3 sequence (DNA): TGTGCCACCAGTGATGGGGGCCTCAACAATGAGCAGTTCTTC.

This clonotype has just a few counts. This chain joins TRBV7-3 and TRBJ1-1, with D possibly matching TRBD1 (5 bases). Looked up from germline, CDR1 is SGHTA and CDR2 is FQGTGA. The germline V and J ends were trimmed by 5 bases and 0 bases, with 13 bases remaining between them. This CDR3 has 15 residues. CDR3 residues: CASSESGQVNTEAFF. Written as DNA, the CDR3 is TGTGCCAGCAGCGAATCAGGACAAGTGAACACTGAAGCTTTCTTT.

This clonotype was picked up many times. V is TRBV5-1 and J is TRBJ2-3, with 10 bases fitting TRBD2. Germline CDR1 SGHRS, CDR2 YFSETQ. This CDR3 comprises 15 residues. The V and J ends lost 6 bases and 1 base, in that order; junction bases with no gene match: 5. CDR3: CASTKGLAGTDTQYF. The CDR3 coding sequence is TGCGCCAGCACCAAAGGACTAGCGGGCACAGATACGCAGTATTTT.

This clonotype was recorded many times. The chain uses TRBV7-2 and TRBJ1-1, with D uncertain. The V end was cut by 1 base, the J end by 3 bases, with 6 bases between. CDR1 is SGHTA and CDR2 is FQGNSA in the germline V gene. The CDR3 totals 13 residues. Here the CDR3 reads CASSLGVHTEAFF. The DNA for the CDR3 is TGTGCCAGCAGCTTAGGGGTCCACACTGAAGCTTTCTTT.

To note about this clonotype: This may be a read error: a much more frequent sequence differs by one nucleotide. This rearrangement joins TRBV20-1 to TRBJ1-1; D might be TRBD1 (5 bases). The CDR3 runs to 14 residues. Between the trimmed V and J ends, which lost 0 bases and 0 bases, there was a span of 8 bases. Germline CDR1 DFQATT, CDR2 SNEGSKA (reference sequence). The CDR3: CSARDAGMNTEAFF. The CDR3 DNA is TGCAGTGCTAGAGATGCAGGGATGAACACTGAAGCTTTCTTT.

This clonotype came up a few times. V is TRBV5-1 and J is TRBJ2-2; D gene unclear. From germline, CDR1 is SGHRS and CDR2 YFSETQ. The CDR3 has 15 residues. Trimming shortened V by 0 bases and J by 1 base, and 7 bases separated the two germline ends. Written as DNA, the CDR3 is TGCGCCAGCAGCTTGGGTCCCGAGAACACCGGGGAGCTGTTTTTT. This codes for CASSLGPENTGELFF.

The gene calls are TRBV6-1 and TRBJ1-1; D might be TRBD1 (5 bases). The CDR3 has 14 amino acids. V lost 0 bases to trimming and J lost 10 bases, with 15 bases between them. In germline, CDR1 is MNHNS, CDR2 SASEGT. The CDR3, as DNA: TGTGCCAGCAGTGAAGCGTTTGGGATAGGGGCAGCTTTCTTT. It is translated as CASSEAFGIGAAFF.

J is TRBJ2-1 and V is TRBV12-3 or TRBV12-4; no reliable D call. The CDR3 is 15 amino acids. V was pared by 6 bases and J by 1 base, with 13 bases between. DNA of the CDR3: TGTGCCAGCAGACCCTCTGGGATGTCCTACAATGAGCAGTTCTTC. It translates to CASRPSGMSYNEQFF.

This clonotype was observed a few times. V usage is TRBV20-1 and J usage is TRBJ1-1; 8 bases align to TRBD1. The germline CDR1 and CDR2 sequences are DFQATT and SNEGSKA (reference sequence). CDR3 length equals 14 residues. The junction had 8 bases not matched to a gene; V was cut back by 4 bases and J by 4 bases. The CDR3 loop reads CSAKKTGDVTEAFF. In nucleotides, the CDR3 is TGCAGTGCTAAGAAGACAGGGGACGTCACTGAAGCTTTCTTT.

The table lists this clonotype with many counts. This sequence joins TRBV3-1 and TRBJ1-2, with unresolved D. Between the trimmed V and J ends, which lost 1 base and 5 bases, there was a span of 11 bases. This CDR3 contains 14 residues. Germline V lookup: CDR1 LGHDT, CDR2 YNNKEL (reference sequence). Here the CDR3 reads CASSQAVRSYGYTF. Written as DNA, the CDR3 is TGTGCCAGCAGCCAAGCGGTCCGGTCTTATGGCTACACCTTC.

V and J are TRBV7-9 and TRBJ1-1, with D tentatively TRBD1 (5 bases). This CDR3 spans 14 amino acids. Germline assignment: CDR1 SEHNR and CDR2 FQNEAQ (reference sequence). Trimming left V 5 bases short and J 1 base short, with 11 bases between. The CDR3 region has the DNA TGTGCCAGCAGCATTACAGGACCGAACACTGAAGCTTTCTTT. As protein: CASSITGPNTEAFF.

This clonotype has just a few counts. The chain links TRBV11-1 to TRBJ2-7; 9 nucleotides line up with TRBD1. J lost 0 bases, V lost 3 bases, and 24 bases had no gene match. CDR1 and CDR2 from the germline V gene are SGHAT and FQDESV (reference sequence). CDR3 size: 22 residues. In DNA form, the CDR3 reads TGTGCCAGCAGCTTGACTCCAAACTTCCTCGGGACAGGGAAAAAAATCTCCTACGAGCAGTACTTC. This encodes CASSLTPNFLGTGKKISYEQYF.

As for this clonotype: It may be a read error: a sequence one base away is much more abundant. The CDR3: CAISDKGQASIDTQYF. DNA of the CDR3: TGTGCCATCAGTGACAAGGGACAGGCCAGCATAGATACGCAGTATTTT. The rearrangement uses TRBV10-3 and TRBJ2-3; 8 bases match TRBD1. Germline V gene data show CDR1 as ENHRY and CDR2 as SYGVKD. CDR3 length equals 16 residues.

In this sample, this clonotype turned up many times. The chain combines TRBV5-1 with TRBJ2-3; D unresolved. The CDR3 length is 13 residues. The V gene's germline CDR1 is SGHRS and CDR2 YFSETQ. V lost 9 bases, J lost 0 bases, and 11 bases lay in between. CDR3 amino acids: CATKATSTDTQYF. DNA for the CDR3: TGCGCCACCAAGGCAACCAGCACAGATACGCAGTATTTT.

The V and J genes are TRBV13 and TRBJ1-6; 9 nucleotides line up with TRBD1. CDR1 is PRHDT and CDR2 is FYEKMQ in the germline V gene (reference sequence). The CDR3 is 17 residues long. V was pared by 0 bases and J by 10 bases, with 10 bases of the junction left unmatched. Here the CDR3 reads CASSLGPQGAQRSPLHF. The CDR3 nucleotides are TGTGCCAGCAGCTTAGGCCCACAGGGGGCGCAGCGATCACCCCTCCACTTT.

This clonotype has just a few counts. The chain uses TRBV28 and TRBJ1-5; D is unresolved. The V gene lost 7 bases and the J gene lost 0 bases, with 13 bases spanning the gap. Germline V gene data show CDR1 as MDHEN and CDR2 as SYDVKM. This CDR3 is 15 amino acids long. The CDR3 protein is CASTLGGDSNQPQHF. The CDR3 DNA is TGTGCCAGCACCCTGGGCGGGGATAGCAATCAGCCCCAGCATTTT.

The J gene is TRBJ2-2, the V gene TRBV7-2; D not certain. V lost 5 bases and J lost 5, with 9 bases in between. CDR1 is SGHTA, CDR2 FQGNSA, per germline. The CDR3 spans 13 residues. The DNA of the CDR3 is TGTGCCAGCAGCCGGACGGCTACCGGGGAGCTGTTTTTT. This translates into CASSRTATGELFF.